Given below is one T cell receptor (beta chain) in context. This record comes from a study of shared clonotypes between healthy human individuals. Generated by immunoSEQ multiplex PCR, the TCRdb table keeps only in-frame clones and is missing some. The data contain some 530,000 clones, approximately 81% of them singletons. The germline V and J ends were trimmed by 3 bases and 0 bases, with 8 bases remaining between them. The V gene's germline CDR1 is MGHDK and CDR2 SYGVNS. The CDR3 spans 14 residues. V and J are TRBV25-1 and TRBJ2-5; no clear D gene. The TCR originated in a woman in her thirties or forties in good health. Some clones in this sample may be carry-over from other donors' samples. Sequenced material: PBMCs. Here the CDR3 reads CASSDAPYQETQYF. In DNA form, the CDR3 reads TGTGCCAGCAGTGACGCCCCGTACCAAGAGACCCAGTACTTC.